The 32 T cell receptor beta chains listed next were all sequenced from one sample in a study of blood T cell repertoires in COVID-19. Sequencing used immunoSEQ multiplex PCR; TCRdb keeps in-frame clones, though not all of them. Of roughly 53,000 clones listed, roughly four fifths are singletons. The sequenced sample was peripheral blood. These receptors came from a human donor in a cohort sampled during active COVID-19.

The chain has TRBV18 and TRBJ2-1, with 7 bases fitting TRBD2. CDR1 is KGHSH, CDR2 LQKENI, per germline. The CDR3 is 18 amino acids. The trim removed 0 bases at V and 0 bases at J, leaving 8 bases unmatched. The CDR3, as DNA: TGTGCCAGCTCACCACCGGTGGGAGGGAATTCCTCCTACAATGAGCAGTTCTTC. It translates to CASSPPVGGNSSYNEQFF.

The chain recombines TRBV28 with TRBJ1-5; maybe TRBD1 (6 bases). Trimming pared 1 base from V and 7 bases from J, leaving 14 bases between. Germline V gene lookup returns CDR1 MDHEN and CDR2 SYDVKM. CDR3 length: 15 residues. In nucleotides, the CDR3 is TGTGCCAGCAGTTTATTGGGGGCGACCGGCCAGCCCCAGCATTTT. Translated, it gives CASSLLGATGQPQHF. Using reference TRBV28 and TRBJ1-5 for the parts outside the CDR3, the full variable domain is DVKVTQSSRYLVKRTGEKVFLECVQDMDHENMFWYRQDPGLGLRLIYFSYDVKMKEKGDIPEGYSVSREKKERFSLILESASTNQTSMYLCASSLLGATGQPQHFGDGTRLSIL.

V gene TRBV5-1 combines with J gene TRBJ2-7; possible D gene TRBD2, 7 bases. The CDR3 is 14 amino acids. From germline, CDR1 is SGHRS and CDR2 YFSETQ. The ends were cut back, 1 base at V and 6 bases at J, with 14 bases in the middle. The CDR3 nucleotides are TGCGCCAGCAGCTTGTCTCCGGGGGGCGGCGAGCAGTACTTC. Protein: CASSLSPGGGEQYF.

The genes are TRBV6-5 and TRBJ2-7; 13 bases line up with TRBD2. V lost 6 bases to trimming and J lost 6 bases; unmatched junction nucleotides: 2. Germline CDR1 is MNHEY and CDR2 is SVGAGI. The CDR3 is 13 residues long. This chain's CDR3 is CASSRLAGGEQYF. The CDR3 DNA reads as TGTGCCAGCAGCCGACTAGCGGGAGGCGAGCAGTACTTC.

Comment on this clone: Other DNA sequences in this sample translate to the same CDR3. The chain joins TRBV11-2 to TRBJ2-7; perhaps TRBD2 as D (6 bases). Germline V gene lookup returns CDR1 SGHAT and CDR2 FQNNGV. Deletions cut 1 base from V and 4 bases from J, with 11 bases between. CDR3 length: 14 residues. The CDR3 is CASSLGSGRYEQYF. In nucleotides, the CDR3 is TGTGCCAGCAGCTTAGGGTCAGGGAGGTACGAGCAGTACTTC.

The count of this clone is one. J is TRBJ2-3 and V is TRBV7-9, with 8 nucleotides matching TRBD2. This CDR3 contains 15 residues. The J segment lost 3 bases and the V segment lost 4 bases, leaving 6 bases of the junction unmatched. Germline CDR1 is SEHNR and CDR2 is FQNEAQ (reference sequence). CDR3 residues: CASSSRGGVTDTQYF. CDR3 coding DNA: TGTGCCAGCAGCTCCCGGGGGGGCGTAACAGATACGCAGTATTTT.

The J gene is TRBJ2-2, the V gene TRBV5-1, with D possibly being TRBD2 (7 bases). This CDR3 contains 15 residues. With 3 bases removed from V and 1 base from J, the gap between germline ends came to 10 bases. Germline V lookup: CDR1 SGHRS, CDR2 YFSETQ. The CDR3 region is CASSSGGLNTGELFF. CDR3 in DNA: TGCGCCAGCAGCTCCGGGGGGCTGAACACCGGGGAGCTGTTTTTT.

CDR3: CASSLSGGSSYNEQFF. CDR3 sequence (DNA): TGTGCCAGCAGTTTATCGGGCGGGAGCTCCTACAATGAGCAGTTCTTC. The chain has TRBV27 and TRBJ2-1, with 7 bases identical to TRBD2. Looked up from germline, CDR1 is MNHEY and CDR2 is SMNVEV (reference sequence). Losses at the gene ends were 0 bases for V and 0 bases for J; bases not matched to a gene: 2. The CDR3 has 16 residues.

With respect to this clone: One end of the junction varies from germline; a read error may be responsible. The chain has TRBV7-2 and TRBJ2-1; D possibly corresponds to TRBD2 (6 bases). The CDR3 is made up of 13 amino acids. Germline V gene lookup returns CDR1 SGHTA and CDR2 FQGNSA. CDR3 in DNA: TGTGCCAGCAGCTTAGCGCGGACACCGGGGGAGGTCTTC. Its translation: CASSLARTPGEVF. Looking up the rest from reference TRBV7-2 and TRBJ2-1 gives the full variable domain: GAGVSQSPSNKVTEKGKDVELRCDPISGHTALYWYRQSLGQGLEFLIYFQGNSAPDKSGLPSDRFSAERTGGSVSTLTIQRTQQEDSAVYLCASSLARTPGEVFGPGTRLTVL.

In the case of this clone: This sample includes further DNA sequences coding for the same CDR3. The chain couples TRBV19 to TRBJ2-7, with 11 bases identical to TRBD1. Trimming at V came to 3 bases and at J to 5 bases, leaving 3 bases not matched to a gene. CDR3 size: 14 residues. Germline V CDR1 and CDR2: LNHDA, SQIVND (reference sequence). The CDR3 DNA follows: TGTGCCAGTAGTATGGGGACAGGGGGTAACGAGCAGTACTTC. As protein: CASSMGTGGNEQYF.

This sequence joins TRBV28 and TRBJ2-5, with 8 bases that match TRBD2. The V gene end was trimmed by 2 bases and the J gene end by 3 bases; junction bases not matched to a gene: 11. The CDR3 is 17 amino acids. Germline assignment: CDR1 MDHEN and CDR2 SYDVKM. CDR3 loop: CASSLGVAGKGKETQYF. Here the CDR3 DNA reads TGTGCCAGCAGTTTAGGGGTAGCGGGAAAGGGGAAAGAGACCCAGTACTTC.

This clone showed up just a few times. The chain couples TRBV9 to TRBJ2-3; 12 positions agree with TRBD2. Trimming at V came to 0 bases and at J to 6 bases, leaving 11 bases not matched to a gene. Germline CDR1 reads SGDLS; CDR2 reads YYNGEE. The CDR3 loop spans 18 amino acids. CDR3 in amino acids: CASSVATSSGGALDTQYF. For the CDR3, the DNA is TGTGCCAGCAGCGTAGCTACTTCTAGCGGGGGGGCCCTCGATACGCAGTATTTT.

The genes are TRBV27 and TRBJ1-2; D remains unclear. Germline V lookup: CDR1 MNHEY, CDR2 SMNVEV (reference sequence). V was shortened by 3 bases and J by 3 bases, with 8 bases between the two germline ends. CDR3 length equals 13 residues. CDR3 bases: TGTGCCAGCAGTTTGGGCCGCTACTATGGCTACACCTTC. It specifies CASSLGRYYGYTF.

The rearrangement uses TRBV5-1 and TRBJ2-7; 7 nucleotides line up with TRBD2. The CDR3 is made up of 15 amino acids. Germline loops: CDR1 SGHRS, CDR2 YFSETQ. V gave up 0 bases and J gave up 2 bases; unmatched junction bases: 5. CDR3 sequence reads: CASSLGQGGAYEQYF. In DNA, the CDR3 is TGCGCCAGCAGCTTGGGGCAGGGAGGGGCCTACGAGCAGTACTTC.

The chain links TRBV2 to TRBJ1-5; possibly TRBD1 for D (6 bases). Germline values: CDR1 SNHLY, CDR2 FYNNEI. This CDR3 region has 14 residues. Trimming cost V 3 bases and J 4 bases, with 10 bases left between them. The CDR3 protein is CASSEEQGNQPQHF. The CDR3 bases are TGTGCCAGCAGTGAGGAACAGGGAAATCAGCCCCAGCATTTT.

This chain links TRBV5-1 with TRBJ2-7, with 8 bases lining up with TRBD1. The J segment lost 3 bases and the V segment lost 5 bases, leaving 7 bases of the junction unmatched. This CDR3 is built from 14 residues. CDR1 is SGHRS, CDR2 YFSETQ, per germline. The CDR3 loop is CASRPGTGNYEQYF. CDR3 in DNA: TGCGCCAGCAGGCCCGGGACAGGTAACTACGAGCAGTACTTC.

The sample holds one count of this clone. The chain joins TRBV4-2 to TRBJ2-4; 10 bases are a match to TRBD2. Germline V gives CDR1 LGHNA, CDR2 YNFKEQ. With V trimmed by 1 base and J by 5 bases, 8 bases remained unmatched. The CDR3 consists of 17 residues. In nucleotides, the CDR3 is TGTGCCAGCAGCCAAGGTTCCGGTAGCGGGGGGCAAAACATTCAGTACTTC. Protein: CASSQGSGSGGQNIQYF.

This clone was seen only once. The chain couples TRBV11-2 to TRBJ2-3; D is perhaps TRBD2 (5 bases). The length of the CDR3 is 13 residues. Germline-derived CDR1 and CDR2 are SGHAT and FQNNGV. Trimming took off 1 base at V and 6 bases at J, with 8 bases between the two ends. The CDR3, as DNA: TGTGCCAGCAGCTTAGGTGCGGGTGATACGCAGTATTTT. Encoded protein: CASSLGAGDTQYF.

The V and J genes are TRBV5-1 and TRBJ1-2, with 8 bases lining up with TRBD1. The J segment lost 2 bases and the V segment lost 4 bases, leaving 7 bases of the junction unmatched. The CDR3 loop spans 15 amino acids. Germline lookup yields CDR1 SGHRS and CDR2 YFSETQ. The CDR3 reads CASSPLQGENYGYTF. CDR3 coding DNA: TGCGCCAGCAGCCCTCTACAGGGGGAAAACTATGGCTACACCTTC.

V and J are TRBV30 and TRBJ2-5; D gene uncertain. The germline CDR1 and CDR2 sequences are GTSNPN and SVGIG (reference sequence). This CDR3 contains 12 residues. Trimming took 5 bases from V and 5 from J, leaving 12 bases between them. The CDR3 coding sequence is TGTGCCTGGGGTTTTATATCGGAGACCCAGTACTTC. Its protein product is CAWGFISETQYF.

This clone was counted only a few times. The rearrangement uses TRBV7-8 and TRBJ1-1; maybe TRBD1 (6 bases). The CDR3 spans 18 residues. CDR1 is SGHVS, CDR2 FQNEAQ, per germline. Trimming shortened V by 5 bases and J by 3 bases, and 25 bases separated the two germline ends. CDR3 sequence: CASSPAAGALPSYTEAFF. The DNA for the CDR3 is TGTGCCAGCAGCCCAGCCGCAGGGGCTCTTCCCTCCTACACTGAAGCTTTCTTT.

The chain uses TRBV11-3 and TRBJ2-2; 8 nucleotides agree with TRBD2. The germline gives CDR1 SGHNT, CDR2 YENEEA. The junction had 9 bases not matched to a gene; V was cut back by 8 bases and J by 1 base. The CDR3 runs 16 residues. CDR3 bases: TGTGCCAGCCGCCGGGGGGGGCAGGAGAACACCGGGGAGCTGTTTTTT. Translation gives CASRRGGQENTGELFF.

The rearrangement links TRBV3-1 (or the pseudogene TRBV3-2) to TRBJ2-3; 11 bases map to TRBD2. This CDR3 region has 15 residues. V shed 4 bases and J 4 bases; nucleotides not matched to a gene: 4. Looked up from germline, CDR1 is LGHDT and CDR2 is YNNKEL (reference sequence). CDR3 bases: TGTGCCAGCAGCCTCCTAGCGGGGGGTGCAGATACGCAGTATTTT. Residues: CASSLLAGGADTQYF.

Here the CDR3 reads CASSEDGGRYNEQFF. CDR3 nucleotide sequence: TGTGCCAGCAGTGAAGACGGGGGGCGGTACAATGAGCAGTTCTTC. The J gene is TRBJ2-1, the V gene TRBV6-1, with D perhaps TRBD2 (7 bases). V was clipped by 1 base and J by 4 bases, with 11 bases between them. Germline CDR1 MNHNS, CDR2 SASEGT. The CDR3 is made up of 15 amino acids.

The chain has TRBV6-6 and TRBJ2-3, with TRBD1 as a possible D gene (5 bases). Between the trimmed V and J ends, which lost 6 bases and 5 bases, there was a span of 21 bases. CDR1 is MNHNY and CDR2 is SVGAGI in the germline V gene (reference sequence). This CDR3 has 16 amino acids. DNA of the CDR3: TGTGCCAGCAGCCCTTTAAACAGGCTAAGGGGAGATACGCAGTATTTT. Protein product: CASSPLNRLRGDTQYF.

The chain recombines TRBV19 with TRBJ2-6; D might be TRBD1 (5 bases). Germline V gene sequence: CDR1 LNHDA, CDR2 SQIVND (reference sequence). Trimming stripped 9 bases from V and 3 bases from J, with 12 bases between. The CDR3 spans 14 residues. The chain's CDR3 is CASRPGYGANVLTF. As DNA, the CDR3 is TGTGCCAGCAGGCCAGGGTATGGGGCCAACGTCCTGACTTTC.

This clone was counted once. V is TRBV3-1 (or the pseudogene TRBV3-2) and J is TRBJ1-2, with D uncertain. Germline V gene sequence: CDR1 LGHDT, CDR2 YNNKEL (reference sequence). The CDR3 is 13 residues long. Trimming shortened V by 5 bases and J by 7 bases, and 14 bases separated the two germline ends. The CDR3 reads CASSGALSSGYTF. CDR3 in DNA: TGTGCCAGCAGCGGAGCTCTGAGCTCTGGCTACACCTTC.

This chain uses TRBV3-1 (or the pseudogene TRBV3-2) with TRBJ1-6, with D possibly being TRBD1 (6 bases). This CDR3 has 18 residues. V shed 2 bases and J shed 0 bases, with 14 bases lying between them. The germline CDR1 and CDR2 sequences are LGHDT and YNNKEL (reference sequence). CDR3: CASSQSGGAGSYNSPLHF. DNA for the CDR3: TGTGCCAGCAGCCAATCGGGGGGGGCTGGCTCCTATAATTCACCCCTCCACTTT.

V and J are TRBV2 and TRBJ2-2; no reliable D call. CDR3 length equals 13 residues. Germline assignment: CDR1 SNHLY and CDR2 FYNNEI. V lost 6 bases to trimming and J lost 5 bases, with 10 bases between them. The CDR3 here is CASRRLWTGELFF. The CDR3 region has the DNA TGTGCCAGCAGGCGGCTCTGGACCGGGGAGCTGTTTTTT.

The count of this clone is one. The V call is TRBV3-1 (or the pseudogene TRBV3-2), the J call TRBJ2-3; perhaps TRBD1 as D (5 bases). The CDR3 is made up of 14 amino acids. Germline CDR1 is LGHDT and CDR2 is YNNKEL (reference sequence). Trimming removed 1 base from V and 5 bases from J, with 10 bases in between. CDR3 residues: CASSQVARGDTQYF. DNA of the CDR3: TGTGCCAGCAGCCAAGTAGCAAGGGGAGATACGCAGTATTTT.

The rearrangement uses TRBV30 and TRBJ2-3, with 11 bases that match TRBD2. V dropped 1 base and J dropped 3; count of bases not matched to a gene: 3. Germline lookup yields CDR1 GTSNPN and CDR2 SVGIG (reference sequence). The CDR3 consists of 15 residues. CDR3 DNA sequence: TGTGCCTGGAGTGCCGGGACTAGCGGTACAGATACGCAGTATTTT. Translation: CAWSAGTSGTDTQYF.

This chain links TRBV3-1 (or the pseudogene TRBV3-2) with TRBJ2-3; TRBD2 matches at 8 bases. J gave up 6 bases and V 5 bases, and 7 bases lay outside the gene matches. Germline CDR1 and CDR2: LGHDT and YNNKEL (reference sequence). The CDR3 runs to 14 residues. This CDR3 reads CASSWGLGSDTQYF. As DNA, the CDR3 is TGTGCCAGCAGCTGGGGACTAGGTTCGGATACGCAGTATTTT.